The rows below give T cell receptor beta chains drawn from one sample of a study of cytomegalovirus exposure and HLA in healthy donors. The method was immunoSEQ multiplex PCR; TCRdb's version includes in-frame clones alone and lacks a portion of them. The sample carries 75,000 to 90,000 clones, about four fifths recorded once. Sequenced material: PBMCs. Receptors originate from a male donor in good health and CMV-seropositive. The CDR3 runs from the conserved cysteine through the conserved F or W. The D gene is left open where the match is weak. For some rows the clone size is stated as once, few or many, or as a class when expanded; others skip it.

D: TRBD1
V: TRBV18
J: TRBJ1-6
size: -
CDR3: CASSPNRDRGQSPLHF
DNA: TGTGCCAGCTCACCAAACCGGGACAGGGGGCAATCACCCCTCCACTTT

D: TRBD1
V: TRBV28
J: TRBJ2-3
size: -
CDR3: CASSLNLEGAYTDTQYF
DNA: TGTGCCAGCAGTTTAAACCTTGAGGGGGCCTACACAGATACGCAGTATTTT

D: -
V: TRBV28
J: TRBJ2-6
size: -
CDR3: CASSLSRSGANVLTF
DNA: TGTGCCAGCAGTTTAAGCCGCTCTGGGGCCAACGTCCTGACTTTC

D: -
V: TRBV6-1
J: TRBJ2-5
size: -
CDR3: CASRVGGTSETQYF
DNA: TGTGCCAGCAGGGTCGGCGGGACCTCAGAGACCCAGTACTTC

D: -
V: TRBV7-9
J: TRBJ1-4
size: -
CDR3: CSSSSLEGRGDEKLFF
DNA: TGTTCCAGCAGCTCCCTGGAGGGGAGGGGAGATGAAAAACTGTTTTTT

D: -
V: TRBV27
J: TRBJ1-5
size: -
CDR3: CASSFAGANQPQHF
DNA: TGTGCCAGCAGTTTCGCGGGGGCGAACCAGCCCCAGCATTTT

D: -
V: TRBV11-2
J: TRBJ2-6
size: -
CDR3: CASRNPGANVLTF
DNA: TGTGCCTCCAGGAACCCTGGGGCCAACGTCCTGACTTTC

D: TRBD1
V: TRBV5-6
J: TRBJ2-3
size: -
CDR3: CASSFGQGGSTDTQYF
DNA: TGTGCCAGCAGCTTCGGACAGGGCGGAAGCACAGATACGCAGTATTTT

D: -
V: TRBV6-4
J: TRBJ2-6
size: -
CDR3: CASSDWATGANVLTF
DNA: TGTGCCAGCAGTGACTGGGCTACTGGGGCCAACGTCCTGACTTTC

D: -
V: TRBV29-1
J: TRBJ1-3
size: -
CDR3: CSVEEQGNTIYF
DNA: TGCAGCGTTGAAGAACAAGGAAACACCATATATTTT

D: -
V: TRBV7-2
J: TRBJ2-3
size: -
CDR3: CASSPLDGADTDTQYF
DNA: TGTGCCAGCAGCCCCCTCGACGGAGCGGACACAGATACGCAGTATTTT

D: TRBD1
V: TRBV5-1
J: TRBJ2-1
size: -
CDR3: CASSLLYRGTAYNEQFF
DNA: TGCGCCAGCAGCTTACTATACAGGGGTACGGCCTACAATGAGCAGTTCTTC

D: TRBD1
V: TRBV5-4
J: TRBJ1-5
size: -
CDR3: CASSLGPTGEQPQHF
DNA: TGTGCCAGCAGCTTGGGACCGACAGGGGAACAGCCCCAGCATTTT

D: -
V: TRBV6-1
J: TRBJ1-1
size: -
CDR3: CASNLQKNTEAFF
DNA: TGTGCCAGCAACCTACAGAAGAACACTGAAGCTTTCTTT

D: -
V: TRBV2
J: TRBJ1-6
size: -
CDR3: CASSEGLRGIYNSPLHF
DNA: TGTGCCAGCAGTGAAGGTCTCAGGGGAATTTATAATTCACCCCTCCACTTT

D: -
V: TRBV7-6
J: TRBJ1-1
size: -
CDR3: CASSLVPPTGIVNTEAFF
DNA: TGTGCCAGCAGCTTAGTACCCCCAACGGGTATAGTGAACACTGAAGCTTTCTTT

D: TRBD1
V: TRBV7-9
J: TRBJ2-7
size: -
CDR3: CSSNRQGGEQYF
DNA: TGTTCCAGCAACCGACAGGGTGGGGAGCAGTACTTC

D: TRBD1
V: TRBV11-2
J: TRBJ1-4
size: -
CDR3: CASSLRTGGEKLFF
DNA: TGTGCCAGCAGCTTAAGGACAGGGGGGGAAAAACTGTTTTTT

D: -
V: TRBV19
J: TRBJ1-5
size: -
CDR3: CASNPGVDQPQHF
DNA: TGTGCCAGTAATCCCGGGGTCGATCAGCCCCAGCATTTT

D: TRBD2
V: TRBV5-5
J: TRBJ2-5
size: -
CDR3: CASSSGTTIETQYF
DNA: TGTGCCAGCAGCTCCGGGACTACAATAGAGACCCAGTACTTC

D: -
V: TRBV11-2
J: TRBJ2-1
size: -
CDR3: CASSSYRVYNEQFF
DNA: TGTGCCAGCAGCTCTTACAGGGTTTACAATGAGCAGTTCTTC

D: TRBD2
V: TRBV6-1
J: TRBJ2-1
size: few
CDR3: CASSTGGDEQFF
DNA: TGTGCCAGCTCAACGGGGGGGGATGAGCAGTTCTTC

D: TRBD1
V: TRBV6-1
J: TRBJ1-2
size: -
CDR3: CASSEQGDGYTF
DNA: TGTGCCAGCAGCGAACAGGGGGATGGCTACACCTTC

D: TRBD1
V: TRBV4-2
J: TRBJ1-1
size: once
CDR3: CASSQERDRGLTFF
DNA: TGTGCCAGCAGCCAAGAAAGGGACAGGGGGCTAACTTTCTTT

D: TRBD1
V: TRBV7-9
J: TRBJ1-6
size: few
CDR3: CASSPGQGANNSPLHF
DNA: TGTGCCAGCAGCCCCGGACAGGGGGCTAATAATTCACCCCTCCACTTT

D: TRBD1
V: TRBV6-5
J: TRBJ1-1
size: few
CDR3: CASIKTGTMNTEAFF
DNA: TGTGCCAGCATTAAGACAGGGACGATGAACACTGAAGCTTTCTTT

D: TRBD1
V: TRBV7-2
J: TRBJ2-3
size: -
CDR3: CASSSGQGVTDTQYF
DNA: TGTGCCAGCAGCTCCGGACAGGGGGTCACAGATACGCAGTATTTT

D: -
V: TRBV7-9
J: TRBJ1-2
size: few
CDR3: CASGQQGSYGYTF
DNA: TGTGCCAGCGGACAACAGGGCAGCTATGGCTACACCTTC

D: TRBD2
V: TRBV11-2
J: TRBJ2-7
size: -
CDR3: CASSTGGGSNEQYF
DNA: TGTGCCAGCAGCACCGGGGGGGGGAGCAACGAGCAGTACTTC

D: TRBD1
V: TRBV7-9
J: TRBJ2-7
size: few
CDR3: CASSPWTGGRNEQYF
DNA: TGTGCCAGCAGCCCCTGGACAGGGGGGCGCAACGAGCAGTACTTC

D: -
V: TRBV6-5
J: TRBJ1-4
size: -
CDR3: CASSYGQGNEKLFF
DNA: TGTGCCAGCAGTTATGGGCAGGGGAATGAAAAACTGTTTTTT

D: TRBD1
V: TRBV9
J: TRBJ2-5
size: -
CDR3: CASSSGQGKETQYF
DNA: TGTGCCAGCAGCTCCGGACAGGGGAAAGAGACCCAGTACTTC

D: TRBD1
V: TRBV19
J: TRBJ2-1
size: -
CDR3: CASSSRGRRDEQFF
DNA: TGTGCCAGTAGTTCCAGGGGGCGGCGGGATGAGCAGTTCTTC

D: TRBD2
V: TRBV4-1
J: TRBJ2-7
size: -
CDR3: CASSPRLAGGTYEQYF
DNA: TGCGCCAGCAGCCCACGACTAGCGGGAGGAACCTACGAGCAGTACTTC

D: -
V: TRBV29-1
J: TRBJ1-2
size: -
CDR3: CSVDTWAGSVYGYTF
DNA: TGCAGCGTTGATACCTGGGCGGGATCTGTCTATGGCTACACCTTC

D: TRBD1
V: TRBV2
J: TRBJ1-3
size: -
CDR3: CASSLYRGWGDLAAGNTIYF
DNA: TGTGCCAGCAGTCTATACAGGGGATGGGGTGACTTGGCGGCTGGAAACACCATATATTTT

D: -
V: TRBV5-1
J: TRBJ2-3
size: -
CDR3: CASSPSGGLRWDTQYF
DNA: TGCGCCAGCAGTCCCTCGGGCGGGCTTAGGTGGGATACGCAGTATTTT

D: -
V: TRBV28
J: TRBJ1-1
size: -
CDR3: CASSLRENTEAFF
DNA: TGTGCCAGCAGTTTAAGAGAGAACACTGAAGCTTTCTTT

D: TRBD1
V: TRBV5-4
J: TRBJ2-3
size: -
CDR3: CASSKRQGAWDTQYF
DNA: TGTGCCAGCAGCAAACGACAGGGGGCATGGGATACGCAGTATTTT

D: -
V: TRBV7-2
J: TRBJ1-2
size: -
CDR3: CASSLERASGYTF
DNA: TGTGCCAGCAGCTTAGAGAGGGCTAGTGGCTACACCTTC

D: TRBD1
V: TRBV7-6
J: TRBJ2-7
size: -
CDR3: CASSLGATGFGEQYF
DNA: TGTGCCAGCAGCTTAGGGGCGACAGGGTTCGGCGAGCAGTACTTC

D: TRBD1
V: TRBV2
J: TRBJ1-5
size: -
CDR3: CASLAGTDFYSNQPQHF
DNA: TGTGCCAGCCTAGCCGGGACAGATTTTTATAGCAATCAGCCCCAGCATTTT

D: TRBD1
V: TRBV28
J: TRBJ2-7
size: -
CDR3: CASQWGTGDSAYEQYF
DNA: TGTGCCAGCCAGTGGGGGACAGGGGATAGCGCATACGAGCAGTACTTC

D: -
V: TRBV11-2
J: TRBJ2-3
size: -
CDR3: CASTPPGADTQYF
DNA: TGTGCCAGCACCCCCCCGGGGGCAGATACGCAGTATTTT